What follows are 29 T cell receptor beta chains derived from one specimen sequenced in a study of CD8 T cells in Susac syndrome. After extraction with the RNeasy kit, about 0.5 to 1 ug of the RNA was reverse transcribed using random hexamers. TCRdb re-derived calls from the immunoSEQ multiplex PCR reads in MiXCR, one entry per CDR3 protein. The sample consists of 150,000 to 200,000 distinct CDR3 sequences, around 95% of them appearing once. The material sequenced was CD4+ T cells from PBMCs. These receptors originate from a human donor in good health.

This rearrangement joins TRBV12-3 or TRBV12-4 to TRBJ2-1; no clear D. The CDR3 consists of 14 residues. Trimming cost V 6 bases and J 9 bases, with 18 bases left between them. The CDR3 DNA reads as TGTGCCAGCAGCCAGAACTCTCCGCCTGGTGAGCAGTTCTTC. The encoded protein is CASSQNSPPGEQFF.

The chain combines TRBV20-1 with TRBJ2-7; D call uncertain. CDR3 length: 14 amino acids. The germline V and J ends were trimmed by 3 bases and 0 bases, with 12 bases remaining between them. Per the germline V gene, CDR1 is DFQATT and CDR2 is SNEGSKA (reference sequence). CDR3 DNA sequence: TGCAGTGCTAGTTGGGGATTCAACTCCTACGAGCAGTACTTC. It yields the protein CSASWGFNSYEQYF.

This chain joins TRBV27 and TRBJ1-3; no definite D call. The V gene's germline CDR1 is MNHEY and CDR2 SMNVEV (reference sequence). Trimming took 8 bases from V and 4 from J, leaving 12 bases between them. CDR3 length: 13 amino acids. CDR3 nucleotide sequence: TGTGCCAGCGCCCCTAGGCTCGGAAACACCATATATTTT. Its translation: CASAPRLGNTIYF.

This rearrangement joins TRBV5-1 to TRBJ2-1; a possible D gene is TRBD1 (5 bases). Germline V CDR1 and CDR2: SGHRS, YFSETQ. V was pared by 4 bases and J by 1 base, with 12 bases between. This CDR3 is built from 15 residues. This chain's CDR3 is CASSPGATSYNEQFF. In nucleotides, the CDR3 is TGCGCCAGCAGCCCTGGGGCTACATCCTACAATGAGCAGTTCTTC.

The chain recombines TRBV19 with TRBJ1-1, with D possibly being TRBD1 (6 bases). CDR1 and CDR2 from the germline V gene are LNHDA and SQIVND (reference sequence). The CDR3 contains 15 residues. The V end was cut by 8 bases, the J end by 0 bases, with 16 bases between. The CDR3 DNA reads TGTGCCAGTGCGAGGGGGTCGGGGATGAACACTGAAGCTTTCTTT. It specifies CASARGSGMNTEAFF.

This chain joins TRBV12-3 or TRBV12-4 and TRBJ1-5; D is undetermined. CDR3 size: 14 residues. V lost 3 bases, J lost 6 bases, and 12 bases lay in between. This CDR3 is CASSFWRVSQPQHF. CDR3 sequence (DNA): TGTGCCAGCAGTTTTTGGAGGGTTAGTCAGCCCCAGCATTTT.

The genes are TRBV6-1 and TRBJ2-1; 8 bases line up with TRBD2. The CDR3 length is 16 residues. The germline V gene encodes CDR1 MNHNS and CDR2 SASEGT. V was pared by 7 bases and J by 0 bases, with 8 bases of the junction left unmatched. Here the CDR3 DNA reads TGTGCCAGCAAAAAGAGCGGGGGACACTCCTACAATGAGCAGTTCTTC. Translated, it gives CASKKSGGHSYNEQFF.

As for this clonotype: An end of the junction differs from the germline gene, which may be a read error. The V call is TRBV18, the J call TRBJ2-7; 9 bases align to TRBD2. Germline CDR1 KGHSH, CDR2 LQKENI. The CDR3 totals 16 residues. The CDR3 nucleotides read TGTGCCAGCTCACCTTCGACCGGGACTAGCTCCCACGAGCAGTACTTC. The encoded protein is CASSPSTGTSSHEQYF.

The rearrangement joins TRBV6-6 to TRBJ1-2; D uncertain. V shed 0 bases and J shed 5 bases, with 7 bases lying between them. CDR3 length equals 13 residues. CDR1 and CDR2 from the germline V gene are MNHNY and SVGAGI (reference sequence). CDR3 protein: CASSYSRIYGYTF. CDR3 coding DNA: TGTGCCAGCAGTTACTCCCGGATTTATGGCTACACCTTC.

V gene TRBV4-1 combines with J gene TRBJ2-7; tentative D call: TRBD1 (6 bases). V shed 1 base and J shed 4 bases, with 14 bases lying between them. CDR1 is MGHRA, CDR2 YSYEKL, per germline. The CDR3 spans 15 residues. DNA for the CDR3: TGCGCCAGCAGCCAAGGGCCCGGGACACCTTACGAGCAGTACTTC. Translated: CASSQGPGTPYEQYF.

V is TRBV18 and J is TRBJ2-2; weak D call: TRBD1 (5 bases). The V end lost 1 base, the J end lost 1 base, and 7 bases lay between the germline ends. Germline loops: CDR1 KGHSH, CDR2 LQKENI. The CDR3 totals 15 residues. CDR3 nucleotides: TGTGCCAGCTCACCACAGGACAAGAACACCGGGGAGCTGTTTTTT. Residues: CASSPQDKNTGELFF.

J is TRBJ2-2 and V is TRBV5-4, with 9 nucleotides matching TRBD1. Trimming removed 2 bases from V and 4 bases from J; junction bases left unmatched: 9. The CDR3 sequence is 17 residues long. The germline V gene has CDR1 SGHNT and CDR2 YYREEE (reference sequence). CDR3 sequence: CASSLTGTGTGTGELFF. DNA for the CDR3: TGTGCCAGCAGCTTAACCGGGACAGGGACGGGCACCGGGGAGCTGTTTTTT.

The genes are TRBV19 and TRBJ2-7, with 9 positions matching TRBD1. CDR1 and CDR2 from the germline V gene are LNHDA and SQIVND (reference sequence). The ends lost 4 bases at V and 6 bases at J; junction bases unmatched: 7. This CDR3 is 14 amino acids long. The CDR3: CASSSTGTGPEQYF. The CDR3 coding sequence is TGTGCCAGTAGTAGCACCGGGACAGGGCCCGAGCAGTACTTC.

The chain employs TRBV25-1 and TRBJ1-2; perhaps TRBD1 as D (6 bases). The V and J ends lost 5 bases and 8 bases respectively, with 12 bases between them. This CDR3 is 12 amino acids long. Germline V lookup: CDR1 MGHDK, CDR2 SYGVNS. CDR3 sequence reads: CASSSGVRGYTF. The CDR3 region has the DNA TGTGCCAGCAGTTCAGGGGTAAGAGGCTACACCTTC.

The rearrangement joins TRBV12-3 or TRBV12-4 to TRBJ1-6; 10 bases are a match to TRBD1. This CDR3 contains 15 residues. V lost 5 bases and J lost 7; bases outside the gene matches: 5. The CDR3 protein is CASSGQGQGNSPLHF. The CDR3, as DNA: TGTGCCAGCAGTGGTCAGGGACAGGGGAATTCACCCCTCCACTTT.

The V call is TRBV6-5, the J call TRBJ2-7; D possibly corresponds to TRBD2 (7 bases). The CDR3 totals 15 residues. CDR1 is MNHEY and CDR2 is SVGAGI in the germline V gene. V was cut by 0 bases and J by 4 bases, with 13 bases left in between. Here the CDR3 reads CASSYSGRGGYEQYF. CDR3 nucleotide sequence: TGTGCCAGCAGTTACTCGGGCAGGGGAGGGTACGAGCAGTACTTC.

This sequence joins TRBV12-3 or TRBV12-4 and TRBJ2-7, with 7 bases matching TRBD2. V trimming: 7 bases; J trimming: 6 bases; junction bases outside the gene matches: 9. This CDR3 contains 13 residues. The CDR3 nucleotides read TGTGCCAGCACCGGACTAGAGGGCTCCGAGCAGTACTTC. It codes for CASTGLEGSEQYF.

V and J are TRBV5-4 and TRBJ2-3, with 7 positions matching TRBD2. This CDR3 comprises 15 residues. Germline CDR1 and CDR2: SGHNT and YYREEE (reference sequence). V lost 2 bases and J lost 1; bases outside the gene matches: 4. CDR3 sequence reads: CASSFMAGGTDTQYF. DNA for the CDR3: TGTGCCAGCAGCTTTATGGCGGGGGGCACAGATACGCAGTATTTT.

This rearrangement joins TRBV30 to TRBJ2-3; TRBD1 or TRBD2 may be the D gene (5 bases each). Trimming took off 1 base at V and 1 base at J, with 12 bases between the two ends. The CDR3 is 15 residues long. Per germline, CDR1 GTSNPN and CDR2 SVGIG (reference sequence). CDR3 residues: CAWSAAGTGTDTQYF. The CDR3 nucleotides read TGTGCCTGGAGTGCCGCCGGGACGGGCACAGATACGCAGTATTTT.

The chain couples TRBV7-2 to TRBJ2-3; D unclear. Germline V gene lookup returns CDR1 SGHTA and CDR2 FQGNSA. V shed 3 bases and J shed 1 base, with 8 bases lying between them. There are 14 residues in the CDR3. CDR3 residues: CASSFRSGTDTQYF. CDR3 DNA sequence: TGTGCCAGCAGCTTCCGATCTGGCACAGATACGCAGTATTTT.

This chain connects TRBV4-3 to TRBJ2-5, with TRBD1 as a possible D gene (6 bases). Germline CDR1 and CDR2: LGHNA and YSLEER. The ends were cut back, 2 bases at V and 2 bases at J, with 21 bases in the middle. The CDR3 spans 18 residues. The CDR3 region is CASSQLVVGGASQETQYF. The DNA for the CDR3 is TGCGCCAGCAGCCAACTGGTGGTTGGGGGCGCGTCGCAAGAGACCCAGTACTTC.

J is TRBJ2-7 and V is TRBV12-3 or TRBV12-4, with D hard to call. V was trimmed by 6 bases and J by 3 bases, leaving 18 bases between them. CDR3 length equals 15 residues. DNA of the CDR3: TGTGCCAGCAGCTTCGAATCTCTCCGTCTCTACGAGCAGTACTTC. Its protein product is CASSFESLRLYEQYF.

V usage is TRBV29-1 and J usage is TRBJ1-1; D call uncertain. The CDR3 totals 13 residues. The V gene's germline CDR1 is SQVTM and CDR2 ANQGSEA. CDR3 amino acids: CRAGNGNGAEAFF. CDR3 in DNA: TGCAGGGCCGGAAACGGGAATGGGGCTGAAGCTTTCTTT. Looking up the rest from reference TRBV29-1 and TRBJ1-1 gives the full variable domain: SAVISQKPSRDICQRGTSLTIQCQVDSQVTMMFWYRQQPGQSLTLIATANQGSEATYESGFVIDKFPISRPNLTFSTLTVSNMSPEDSSIYLCRAGNGNGAEAFFGQGTRLTVV.

This clonotype has just one count. The junction does not match germline at one end; this may be a read error. The V gene is TRBV7-7, the J gene TRBJ2-1, with TRBD1 identical over 7 bases. Per germline, CDR1 SSHAT and CDR2 FNYEAQ (reference sequence). The CDR3 loop spans 13 amino acids. CDR3 nucleotide sequence: TGTGCTAGCAGCTCCACAGGGGACAATGAGCAGTTCTTC. Its protein is CASSSTGDNEQFF. Full variable domain (outside the CDR3, taken from reference TRBV7-7 and TRBJ2-1): GAGVSQSPRYKVTKRGQDVTLRCDPISSHATLYWYQQALGQGPEFLTYFNYEAQPDKSGLPSDRFSAERPEGSISTLTIQRTEQRDSAMYRCASSSTGDNEQFFGPGTRLTVL.

V and J are TRBV19 and TRBJ2-7, with a tentative D call TRBD2 (5 bases). V was cut by 6 bases and J by 0 bases, with 15 bases left in between. CDR3 length: 15 amino acids. From germline, CDR1 is LNHDA and CDR2 SQIVND (reference sequence). DNA for the CDR3: TGTGCCAGTAGCGCACGAGGGCTCCTCTCCTACGAGCAGTACTTC. It encodes CASSARGLLSYEQYF.

This rearrangement joins TRBV24-1 to TRBJ2-1; 7 nucleotides line up with TRBD2. V shed 5 bases and J 8 bases; nucleotides not matched to a gene: 8. This CDR3 spans 14 amino acids. The germline V gene has CDR1 KGHDR and CDR2 SFDVKD. The CDR3 loop reads CATSATGGTDEQFF. In DNA, the CDR3 is TGTGCCACCAGTGCGACGGGGGGTACCGATGAGCAGTTCTTC.

This clonotype was seen once. The rearrangement links TRBV6-2 or TRBV6-3 to TRBJ2-2; possible D gene TRBD2, 6 bases. The CDR3 consists of 14 residues. Between the trimmed V and J ends, which lost 7 bases and 4 bases, there was a span of 13 bases. The V gene's germline CDR1 is MNHEY and CDR2 SVGEGT. The DNA of the CDR3 is TGTGCCAGCACCAAAGGAGGGGTCACCGGGGAGCTGTTTTTT. Its protein is CASTKGGVTGELFF.

The chain joins TRBV24-1 to TRBJ2-5; 11 bases map to TRBD1. The V gene end was trimmed by 6 bases and the J gene end by 4 bases; junction bases not matched to a gene: 6. This CDR3 is built from 15 residues. The germline gives CDR1 KGHDR, CDR2 SFDVKD. The CDR3 protein is CATSSSGQGGETQYF. The CDR3 nucleotides read TGTGCCACCAGTTCCTCGGGACAGGGGGGAGAGACCCAGTACTTC.

The J gene is TRBJ2-1, the V gene TRBV20-1; no reliable D call. Germline V lookup: CDR1 DFQATT, CDR2 SNEGSKA (reference sequence). The CDR3 is 14 amino acids. Trimming removed 2 bases from V and 2 bases from J, with 10 bases in between. CDR3 DNA: TGCAGTGCTAGATGGCAGACCGCCTACAATGAGCAGTTCTTC. This codes for CSARWQTAYNEQFF.